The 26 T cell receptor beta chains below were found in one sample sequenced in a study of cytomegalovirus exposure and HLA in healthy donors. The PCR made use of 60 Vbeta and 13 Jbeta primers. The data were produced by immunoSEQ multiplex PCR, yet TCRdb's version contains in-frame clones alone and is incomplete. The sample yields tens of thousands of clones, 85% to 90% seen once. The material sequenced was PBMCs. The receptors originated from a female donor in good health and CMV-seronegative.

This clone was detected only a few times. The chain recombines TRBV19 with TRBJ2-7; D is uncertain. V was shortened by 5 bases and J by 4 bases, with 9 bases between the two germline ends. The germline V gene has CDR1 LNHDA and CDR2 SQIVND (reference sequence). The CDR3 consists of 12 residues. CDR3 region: CASSDKYYEQYF. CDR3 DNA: TGTGCCAGTAGTGACAAATATTACGAGCAGTACTTC.

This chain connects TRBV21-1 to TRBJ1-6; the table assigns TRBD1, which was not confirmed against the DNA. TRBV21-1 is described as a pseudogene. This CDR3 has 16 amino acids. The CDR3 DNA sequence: TGTGCCAGCAGCTCAGAGTGGGGACAGGTTAATTCACCCCTCCACTTT. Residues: CASSSEWGQVNSPLHF.

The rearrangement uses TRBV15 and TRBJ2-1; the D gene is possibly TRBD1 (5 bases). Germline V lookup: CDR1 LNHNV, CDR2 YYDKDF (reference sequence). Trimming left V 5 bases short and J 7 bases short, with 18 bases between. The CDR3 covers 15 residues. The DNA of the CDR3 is TGTGCCACCAGCGCTCGGACCCCAGGGCTGAATGAGCAGTTCTTC. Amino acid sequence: CATSARTPGLNEQFF.

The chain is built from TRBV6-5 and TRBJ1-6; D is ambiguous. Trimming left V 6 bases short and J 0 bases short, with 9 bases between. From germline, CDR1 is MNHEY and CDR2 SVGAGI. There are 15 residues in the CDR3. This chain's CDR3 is CASREAYSYNSPLHF. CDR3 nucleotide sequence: TGTGCCAGCAGAGAGGCCTACTCCTATAATTCACCCCTCCACTTT.

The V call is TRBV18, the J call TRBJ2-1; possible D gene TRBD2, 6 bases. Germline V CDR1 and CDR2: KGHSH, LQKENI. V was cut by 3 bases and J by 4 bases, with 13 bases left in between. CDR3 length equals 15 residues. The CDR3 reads CASSPMEGGYNEQFF. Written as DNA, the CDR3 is TGTGCCAGCTCACCGATGGAGGGAGGTTACAATGAGCAGTTCTTC.

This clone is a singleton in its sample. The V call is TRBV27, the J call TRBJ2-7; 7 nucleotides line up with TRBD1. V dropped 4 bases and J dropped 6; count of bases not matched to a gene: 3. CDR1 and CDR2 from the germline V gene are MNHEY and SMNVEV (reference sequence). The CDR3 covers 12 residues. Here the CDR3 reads CASSSTGIEQYF. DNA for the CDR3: TGTGCCAGCAGTTCGACAGGGATCGAGCAGTACTTC.

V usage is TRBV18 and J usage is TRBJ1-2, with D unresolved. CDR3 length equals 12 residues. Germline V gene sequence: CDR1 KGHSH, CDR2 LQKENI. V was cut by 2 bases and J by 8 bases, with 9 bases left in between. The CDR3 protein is CASSPGSQGYTF. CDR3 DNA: TGTGCCAGCTCACCAGGGAGCCAAGGCTACACCTTC.

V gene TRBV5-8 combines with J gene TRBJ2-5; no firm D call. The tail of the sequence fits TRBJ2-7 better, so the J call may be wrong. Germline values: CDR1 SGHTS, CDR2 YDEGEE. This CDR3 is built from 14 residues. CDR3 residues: CASSSAFRSYEQYF. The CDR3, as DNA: TGTGCCAGCAGTAGTGCGTTTCGCTCCTACGAGCAGTACTTC.

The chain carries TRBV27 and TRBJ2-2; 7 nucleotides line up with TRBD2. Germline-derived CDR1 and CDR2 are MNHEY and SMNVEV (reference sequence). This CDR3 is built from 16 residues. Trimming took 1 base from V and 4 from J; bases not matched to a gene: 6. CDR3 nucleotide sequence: TGTGCCAGCAGTTTATTAGGGAGGGAGGGCACCGGGGAGCTGTTTTTT. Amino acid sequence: CASSLLGREGTGELFF.

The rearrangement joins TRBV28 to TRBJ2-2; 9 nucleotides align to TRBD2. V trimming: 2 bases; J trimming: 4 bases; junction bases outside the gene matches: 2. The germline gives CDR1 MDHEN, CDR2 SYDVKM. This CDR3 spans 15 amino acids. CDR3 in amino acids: CASSLAGGTTGELFF. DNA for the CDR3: TGTGCCAGCAGTTTAGCGGGAGGGACCACCGGGGAGCTGTTTTTT.

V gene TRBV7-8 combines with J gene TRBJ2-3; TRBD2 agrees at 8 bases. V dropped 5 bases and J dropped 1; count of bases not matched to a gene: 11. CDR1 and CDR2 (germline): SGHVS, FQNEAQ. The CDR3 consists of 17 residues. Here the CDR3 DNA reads TGTGCCAGCAGCCCCGAGCGAGCGGGAGTTGGCACAGATACGCAGTATTTT. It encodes CASSPERAGVGTDTQYF.

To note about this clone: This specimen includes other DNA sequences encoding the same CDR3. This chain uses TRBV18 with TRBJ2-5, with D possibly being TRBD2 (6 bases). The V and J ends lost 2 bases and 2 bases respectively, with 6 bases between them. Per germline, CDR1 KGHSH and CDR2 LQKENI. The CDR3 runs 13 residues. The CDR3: CASSPGLQETQYF. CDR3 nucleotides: TGTGCCAGCTCACCAGGACTACAAGAGACCCAGTACTTC.

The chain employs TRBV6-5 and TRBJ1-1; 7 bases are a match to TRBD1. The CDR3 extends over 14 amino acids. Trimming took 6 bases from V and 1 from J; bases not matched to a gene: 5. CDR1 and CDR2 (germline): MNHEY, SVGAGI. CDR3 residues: CASRKGQRNTEAFF. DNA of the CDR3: TGTGCCAGCAGAAAGGGACAGAGGAACACTGAAGCTTTCTTT.

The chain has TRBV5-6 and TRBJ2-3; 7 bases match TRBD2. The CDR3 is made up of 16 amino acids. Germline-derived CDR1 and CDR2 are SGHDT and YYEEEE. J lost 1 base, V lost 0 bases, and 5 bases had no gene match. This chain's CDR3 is CASSLVGGGGTDTQYF. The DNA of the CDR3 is TGTGCCAGCAGCTTGGTTGGGGGGGGTGGCACAGATACGCAGTATTTT.

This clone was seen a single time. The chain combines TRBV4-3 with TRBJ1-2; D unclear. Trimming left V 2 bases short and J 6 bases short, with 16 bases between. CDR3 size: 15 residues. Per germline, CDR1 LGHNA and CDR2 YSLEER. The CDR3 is CASSQSRQARDGYTF. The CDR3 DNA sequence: TGCGCCAGCAGCCAAAGTCGGCAGGCGCGGGATGGCTACACCTTC.

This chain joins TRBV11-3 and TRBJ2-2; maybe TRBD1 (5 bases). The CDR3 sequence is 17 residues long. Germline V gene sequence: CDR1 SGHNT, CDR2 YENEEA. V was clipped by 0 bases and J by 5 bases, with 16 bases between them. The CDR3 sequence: CASSLDVWSGQTGELFF. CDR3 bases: TGTGCCAGCAGCTTAGATGTGTGGTCAGGGCAGACCGGGGAGCTGTTTTTT.

CDR3 region: CASSAYRADSGNTIYF. CDR3 in DNA: TGTGCCAGCAGCGCATACAGGGCTGACTCTGGAAACACCATATATTTT. The chain has TRBV9 and TRBJ1-3, with D possibly matching TRBD1 (6 bases). This CDR3 has 16 amino acids. Per germline, CDR1 SGDLS and CDR2 YYNGEE. The ends were cut back, 3 bases at V and 0 bases at J, with 13 bases in the middle.

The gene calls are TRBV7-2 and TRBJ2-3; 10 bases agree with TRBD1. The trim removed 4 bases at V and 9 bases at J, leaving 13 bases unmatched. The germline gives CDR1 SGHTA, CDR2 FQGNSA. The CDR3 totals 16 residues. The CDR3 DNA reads TGTGCCAGCAGCTCGGACCGGGACAGGGGTTCGACGACGCAGTATTTT. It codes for CASSSDRDRGSTTQYF.

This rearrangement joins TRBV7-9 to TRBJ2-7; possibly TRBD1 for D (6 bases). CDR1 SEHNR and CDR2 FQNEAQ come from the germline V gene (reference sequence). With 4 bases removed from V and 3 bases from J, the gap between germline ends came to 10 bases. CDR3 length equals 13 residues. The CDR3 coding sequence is TGTGCCAGCAGCTCCAGGACAGTCTACGAGCAGTACTTC. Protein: CASSSRTVYEQYF.

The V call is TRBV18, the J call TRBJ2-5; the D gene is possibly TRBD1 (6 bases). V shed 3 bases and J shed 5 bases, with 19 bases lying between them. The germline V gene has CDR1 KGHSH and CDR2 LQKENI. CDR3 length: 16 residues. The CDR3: CASSPPITGLRETQYF. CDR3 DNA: TGTGCCAGCTCACCTCCTATAACAGGGCTGCGGGAGACCCAGTACTTC.

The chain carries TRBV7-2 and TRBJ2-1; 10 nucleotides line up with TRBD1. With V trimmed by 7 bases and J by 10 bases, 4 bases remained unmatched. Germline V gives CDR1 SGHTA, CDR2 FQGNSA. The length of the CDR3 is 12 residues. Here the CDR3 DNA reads TGTGCCAGCACGACAGGGGGCTGGGAGCAGTTCTTC. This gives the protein CASTTGGWEQFF.

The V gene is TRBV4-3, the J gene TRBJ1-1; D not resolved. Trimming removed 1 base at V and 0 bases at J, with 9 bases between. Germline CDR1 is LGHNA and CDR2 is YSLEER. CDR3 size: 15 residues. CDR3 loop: CASSQGSRLNTEAFF. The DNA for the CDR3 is TGCGCCAGCAGCCAAGGGTCCAGGTTGAACACTGAAGCTTTCTTT.

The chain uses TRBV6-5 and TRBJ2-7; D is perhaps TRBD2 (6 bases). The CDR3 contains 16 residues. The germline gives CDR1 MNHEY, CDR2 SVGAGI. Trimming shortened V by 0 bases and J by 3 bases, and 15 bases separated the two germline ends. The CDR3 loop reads CASSYSREWVRYEQYF. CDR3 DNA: TGTGCCAGCAGTTACTCCCGGGAGTGGGTTCGCTACGAGCAGTACTTC.

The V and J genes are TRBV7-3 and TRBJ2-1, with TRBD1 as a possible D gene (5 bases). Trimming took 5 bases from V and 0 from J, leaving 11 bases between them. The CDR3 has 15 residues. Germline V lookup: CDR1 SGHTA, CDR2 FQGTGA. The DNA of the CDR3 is TGTGCCAGCAGCGCCGACAGTAGCTCCTACAATGAGCAGTTCTTC. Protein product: CASSADSSSYNEQFF.

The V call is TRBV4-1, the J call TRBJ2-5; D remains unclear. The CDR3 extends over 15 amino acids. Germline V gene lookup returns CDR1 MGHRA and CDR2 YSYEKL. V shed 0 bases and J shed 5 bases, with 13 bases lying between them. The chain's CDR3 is CASSQDGNSQETQYF. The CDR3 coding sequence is TGCGCCAGCAGCCAAGATGGTAATAGCCAGGAGACCCAGTACTTC.

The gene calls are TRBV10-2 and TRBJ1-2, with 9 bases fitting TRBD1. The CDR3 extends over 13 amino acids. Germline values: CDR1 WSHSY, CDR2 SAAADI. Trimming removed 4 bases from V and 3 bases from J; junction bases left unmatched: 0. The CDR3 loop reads CASSGTGDYGYTF. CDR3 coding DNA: TGCGCCAGCAGTGGGACAGGGGACTATGGCTACACCTTC.